This T cell receptor beta chain was obtained from a study of Graves' ophthalmopathy and Graves' hyperthyroidism (dated by TCRdb to 2016 to 2018). Regarding the complete study: Hyperthyroidism was defined as stable when no progression to ophthalmopathy occurred within 18 months of follow-up. To explore V-J signatures that distinguish ophthalmopathy from hyperthyroidism, a discovery set of about a hundred patients was enrolled, made up of under 50 with ophthalmopathy and 57 with stable hyperthyroidism. In 6 or 7 hyperthyroidism patients, T-cell repertoires of thyroid tissue and blood were compared. In total, approximately 130 blood samples were TCR-sequenced: 43 ophthalmopathy, approximately 75 hyperthyroidism and some 17 hyperthyroidism-to-ophthalmopathy patients. Following sample collection, hyperthyroidism patients were given methimazole at a starting dose of 30 mg daily, and ophthalmopathy patients were given high-dose intravenous methylprednisolone. An independent validation cohort was composed of some 19 hyperthyroidism patients and about 17 patients who later progressed from hyperthyroidism to ophthalmopathy. TCR beta repertoire signatures were used to distinguish Graves' ophthalmopathy from Graves' hyperthyroidism and to predict progression to ophthalmopathy.

Between the V and J ends, shortened by 5 bases and 6 bases respectively, the junction contains 13 bases. Sequences SEHNR (CDR1) and FQNEAQ (CDR2) are obtained from the germline V gene (reference sequence). The CDR3 holds 13 amino acids from the cysteine to the phenylalanine. The only DNA kept is the CDR3, 39 bases in frame from the first base. This clonotype came up many times. Its antigen is currently not known. The input lacks base qualities; no much larger clone sits a single base away. TCR beta CDR3 regions were amplified from RNA transcripts for repertoire sequencing. A first-round RT-PCR used HTBI primers with the Qiagen OneStep RT-PCR kit, followed by a second-round multiplex PCR, size selection and purification. The libraries underwent paired-end sequencing with 100 bp reads on an Illumina HiSeq2000. Turning to the authors' computational methods: SOAPnuke was used to process the reads, throwing out any read that had adapters, had uncalled bases, had a mean Phred below 15, or lacked an exact constant-primer or identifier match. COPE v1.2.5 was used to merge the high-quality paired reads. Each unique nucleotide sequence was treated as a clonotype, and MiTCR v1.1 was used to align the clonotypes to the IMGT TRB V, D and J references. Analysis was restricted to V-J combinations with a frequency above 0.0001, which covered approximately 99% of repertoires. A TCR clonal expansion and chaos score per V-J combination was defined as the ratio of F50 clonal expansion to chaos observed in the TCRdist matrix. Features were reduced by Welch's t-statistics and random forest to about a dozen V-J combinations, which fed a naive Bayes classifier. The Morisita-Horn index was used to measure how similar the thyroid and blood repertoires were. The raw public reads went through TCRdb reprocessing: fastp at Q25, MiXCR clone calling, in-frame beta chains kept. For every CDR3 protein sequence, its rows merge into one entry that carries the most common genes and DNA. The authors' filters were not applied to this entry. The table for this sample lists over a million distinct CDR3 sequences; around a third of them were counted only once. The ten biggest clones cover around 10% of the sample.

Points the paper makes about the study in general: In cross-validation, the 13-signature model distinguished ophthalmopathy from stable hyperthyroidism with just over 85% sensitivity and about 81% specificity, while in the test set the corresponding values were about 79% and 69%. In validation, the model predicted ophthalmopathy progression with about 64% sensitivity and roughly 78% specificity; eleven to twelve predicted patients were CT-confirmed with GO in a median of around 6.5 months. No statistical method was used to predetermine the sample size, and group allocation was not hidden from the investigators. Most of the expanded thyroid clonotypes with a frequency above 0.001 were also detected in blood, and it was suggested that the thyroid immune response may be reflected by blood repertoires.

Patients with hyperthyroidism were aged 18 to 65 years, had been newly diagnosed, and had a disease duration of less than 2 months. Patients were excluded if they had other autoimmune diseases, uncontrolled infections, pregnancy or lactation. Diagnosis relied on clinical symptoms, serum thyroxine, TRAb, thyroid ultrasound and orbital computed tomography. Total RNA was extracted using Trizol reagent, and RNA quality was checked on an Agilent 2100 Bioanalyzer. The sequence was collected from an adult man with Graves' hyperthyroidism. Sequenced material: peripheral blood or thyroid tissue (not recorded which). The V and J genes are TRBV7-9 and TRBJ1-1; matching of 6 bases hints at TRBD1 as the D gene. The nucleotide sequence reads TGTGCCAGCAGCCCACGGACAGTCGCTGAAGCTTTCTTT. Translated, it gives CASSPRTVAEAFF.